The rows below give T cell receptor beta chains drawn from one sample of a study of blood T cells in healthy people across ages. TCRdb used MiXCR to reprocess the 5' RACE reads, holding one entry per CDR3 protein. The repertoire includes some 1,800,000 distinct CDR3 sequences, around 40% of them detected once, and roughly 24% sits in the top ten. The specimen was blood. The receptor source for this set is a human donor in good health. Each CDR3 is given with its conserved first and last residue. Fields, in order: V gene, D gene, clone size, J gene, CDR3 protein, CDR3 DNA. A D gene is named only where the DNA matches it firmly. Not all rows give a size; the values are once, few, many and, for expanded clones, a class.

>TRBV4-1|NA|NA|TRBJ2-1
CASSQVPDLTYEQFF
TGCGCCAGCAGCCAAGTCCCCGACCTTACCTACGAGCAGTTCTTC
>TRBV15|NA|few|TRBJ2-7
CATSSGLAKLFEQYF
TGTGCCACCAGCAGCGGACTCGCTAAGTTATTCGAGCAGTACTTC
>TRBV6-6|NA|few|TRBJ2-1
CASTPGGYNEQFF
TGTGCCAGCACCCCTGGGGGCTACAATGAGCAGTTCTTC
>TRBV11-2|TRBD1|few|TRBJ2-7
CASSTPGGSYYEQYF
TGTGCCAGCAGCACACCAGGGGGCTCCTATTACGAGCAGTACTTC
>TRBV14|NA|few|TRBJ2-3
CASSHLARAVTQYF
TGTGCCAGCAGCCATTTGGCGCGGGCCGTCACGCAGTATTTT
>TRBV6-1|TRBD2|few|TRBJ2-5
CASAVKAGGLAGLEETQYF
TGTGCCAGCGCGGTTAAAGCAGGAGGGCTAGCGGGTCTTGAAGAGACCCAGTACTTC
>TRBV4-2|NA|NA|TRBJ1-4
CASSQQRGLDEKLFF
TGTGCCAGCAGCCAACAACGGGGGTTGGATGAAAAACTGTTTTTT
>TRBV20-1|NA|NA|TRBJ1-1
CSANPHVEAFF
TGCAGTGCCAACCCACATGTAGAAGCTTTCTTT
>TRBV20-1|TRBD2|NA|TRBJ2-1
CSASGGLAWEQFF
TGCAGTGCTAGTGGTGGACTAGCTTGGGAGCAGTTCTTC
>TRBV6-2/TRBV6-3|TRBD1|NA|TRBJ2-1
CASSVSTTGGGYYEQFF
TGTGCCAGCAGTGTTTCCACGACAGGGGGCGGGTATTATGAGCAGTTCTTC
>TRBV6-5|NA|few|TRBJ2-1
CASSHREKGYNEQFF
TGTGCCAGCAGCCATAGGGAAAAAGGATACAATGAGCAGTTCTTC
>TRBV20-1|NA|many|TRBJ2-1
CSAIPSAYNEQFF
TGCAGTGCGATACCCTCCGCCTACAATGAGCAGTTCTTC
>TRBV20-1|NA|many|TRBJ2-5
CSARGSYSPLGDFGTQYF
TGCAGTGCTAGAGGGTCCTATTCACCACTAGGCGACTTTGGGACCCAGTACTTC
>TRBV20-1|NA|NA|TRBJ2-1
CSARVVSSGYNEQFF
TGCAGTGCTAGAGTCGTTAGTAGCGGATACAATGAGCAGTTCTTC
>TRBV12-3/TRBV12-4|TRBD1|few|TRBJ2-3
CASRGTAHTDTQYF
TGTGCCAGCAGAGGGACAGCTCACACAGATACGCAGTATTTT
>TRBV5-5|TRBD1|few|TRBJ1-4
CASIWTGGPEKLFF
TGTGCCAGCATCTGGACAGGGGGACCTGAAAAACTGTTTTTT
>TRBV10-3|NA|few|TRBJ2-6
CAISESRGANVLTF
TGTGCCATCAGTGAGTCGAGGGGGGCCAACGTCCTGACTTTC
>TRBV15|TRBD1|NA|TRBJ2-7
CATSRGTGDEPYEQYF
TGTGCCACCAGTAGAGGGACAGGGGACGAGCCTTACGAGCAGTACTTC
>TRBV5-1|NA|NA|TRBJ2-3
CASSPLLSGLGTDTQYF
TGCGCCAGCAGCCCTCTATTGTCCGGGCTGGGCACAGATACGCAGTATTTT
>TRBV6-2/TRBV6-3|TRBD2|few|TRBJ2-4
CASSYSGGVVSIQYF
TGTGCCAGCAGTTACTCGGGAGGGGTTGTTAGCATTCAGTACTTC
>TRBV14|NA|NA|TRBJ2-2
CASSQDYTGERFF
TGTGCCAGCAGCCAAGATTACACCGGGGAGCGGTTTTTT
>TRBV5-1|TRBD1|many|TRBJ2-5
CASTGQRVETQYF
TGCGCCAGCACGGGACAGAGGGTAGAGACCCAGTACTTC
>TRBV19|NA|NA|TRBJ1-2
CASSIPKGQNDGYTF
TGTGCCAGTAGTATTCCGAAAGGACAGAACGATGGCTACACCTTC
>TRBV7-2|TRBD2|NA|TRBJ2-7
CASSLASGRHYEQYF
TGTGCCAGCAGCTTGGCTAGCGGGAGGCACTACGAGCAGTACTTC
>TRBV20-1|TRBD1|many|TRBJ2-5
CSASNLGTGVYQYF
TGCAGTGCTAGTAACCTTGGGACAGGGGTATACCAGTACTTC
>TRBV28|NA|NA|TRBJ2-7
CASSLGLGNTYYEQYF
TGTGCCAGCAGTTTAGGGTTGGGTAACACCTACTACGAGCAGTACTTC
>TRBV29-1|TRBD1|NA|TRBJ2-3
CSVSRDRTDTQYF
TGCAGCGTTTCACGGGACAGAACAGATACGCAGTATTTT
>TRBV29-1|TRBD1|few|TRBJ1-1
CSVSGTVNSEAFF
TGCAGCGTTTCCGGGACAGTTAATTCTGAAGCTTTCTTT
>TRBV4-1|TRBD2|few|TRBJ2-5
CASSPWTSGANRETQYF
TGCGCCAGCAGCCCGTGGACTAGCGGGGCAAATAGGGAGACCCAGTACTTC
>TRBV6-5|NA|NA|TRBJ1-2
CASSLSLANHYGYTF
TGTGCCAGCAGTCTCAGCTTAGCAAATCACTATGGCTACACCTTC
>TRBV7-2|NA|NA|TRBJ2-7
CASSFVELVSYEQYF
TGTGCCAGCAGCTTCGTCGAGCTGGTCTCCTACGAGCAGTACTTC
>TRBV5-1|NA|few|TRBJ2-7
CASSWLVGEDEQYF
TGCGCCAGCAGCTGGTTAGTAGGGGAGGACGAGCAGTACTTC
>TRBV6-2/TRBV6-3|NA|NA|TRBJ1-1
CASRKQGDTEAFF
TGTGCCAGCAGGAAACAGGGTGATACTGAAGCTTTCTTT
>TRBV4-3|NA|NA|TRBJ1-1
CASSHQRGPEAFF
TGCGCCAGCAGCCATCAACGCGGCCCTGAAGCTTTCTTT
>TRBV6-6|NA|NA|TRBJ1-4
CASTSTQGFVSEKLFF
TGTGCCAGCACCTCTACGCAGGGGTTCGTATCGGAAAAACTGTTTTTT
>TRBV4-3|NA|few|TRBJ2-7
CASSAAQGGSHEQYF
TGCGCCAGCAGCGCGGCCCAGGGGGGTTCCCACGAGCAGTACTTC
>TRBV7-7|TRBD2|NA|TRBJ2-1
CASSLGAGYQETQFF
TGTGCTAGCAGCTTAGGAGCGGGGTACCAAGAGACCCAGTTCTTC
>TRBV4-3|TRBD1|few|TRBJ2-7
CASSQDGTGFREQYF
TGCGCCAGCAGCCAAGACGGGACAGGGTTTCGCGAGCAGTACTTC
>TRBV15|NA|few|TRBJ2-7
CATSRDMVYEQYF
TGTGCCACCAGCAGAGATATGGTCTACGAGCAGTACTTC